This entry concerns a single T cell receptor (beta chain). Its antigen is still unknown. The PCR had 60 Vbeta and 13 Jbeta primers. Method: immunoSEQ multiplex PCR; TCRdb's copy keeps in-frame clones and lacks some. The sample records 150,000 or so clones, roughly three quarters being singletons. The CDR3 spans 15 residues. Germline-derived CDR1 and CDR2 are MNHNS and SASEGT. V was pared by 7 bases and J by 7 bases, with 20 bases between. The data were obtained in a study of cytomegalovirus exposure and HLA in healthy donors. The study's findings and limits: Analysis was performed later, and it showed HLA-associated TCR beta chains to be more clonally expanded than equally common others. Near-uniform donor sequencing depth was presumed by presence/absence analyses.

This clonotype was obtained from a young man in good health and CMV-seropositive. This rearrangement joins TRBV6-1 to TRBJ2-1, with D possibly being TRBD2 (5 bases). Sequenced material: PBMCs. As DNA, the CDR3 is TGTGCCAGCACCTCCGGGGTAGCTACCCAGAATGAGCAGTTCTTC. This gives the protein CASTSGVATQNEQFF.